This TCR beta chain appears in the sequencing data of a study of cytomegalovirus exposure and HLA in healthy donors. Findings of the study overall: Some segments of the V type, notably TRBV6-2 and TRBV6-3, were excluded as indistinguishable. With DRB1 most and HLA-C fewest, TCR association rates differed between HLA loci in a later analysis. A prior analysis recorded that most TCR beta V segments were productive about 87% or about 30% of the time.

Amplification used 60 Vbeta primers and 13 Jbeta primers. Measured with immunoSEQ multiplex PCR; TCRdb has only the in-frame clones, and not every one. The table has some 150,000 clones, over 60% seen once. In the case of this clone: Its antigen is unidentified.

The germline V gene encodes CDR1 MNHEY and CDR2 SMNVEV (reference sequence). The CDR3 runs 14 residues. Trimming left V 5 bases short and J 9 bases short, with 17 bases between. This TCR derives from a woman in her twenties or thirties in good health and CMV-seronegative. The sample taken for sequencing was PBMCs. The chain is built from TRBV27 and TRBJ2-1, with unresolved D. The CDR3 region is CASSPLVMSGEQFF. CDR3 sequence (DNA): TGTGCCAGCAGTCCCTTGGTTATGTCGGGTGAGCAGTTCTTC.